This T cell receptor beta chain was found in a study of blood T cell repertoires in COVID-19. Study-wide context: Sources were T cells, B-cell-depleted T cells, or PBMCs; the material itself was cDNA or gDNA.

The data were produced by immunoSEQ multiplex PCR, yet TCRdb's version contains in-frame clones alone and is incomplete. Among some 50,000 clones, around 84% were seen once, and the ten largest hold about 4.2%. This clone showed up just once. The material sequenced was peripheral blood. The TCR comes from a man aged 50 or older with active COVID-19.

CDR3 sequence (DNA): TGTGCCAGCAGCCCCACAGGGTGGACTAATGAAAAACTGTTTTTT. This codes for CASSPTGWTNEKLFF. The chain combines TRBV11-2 with TRBJ1-4; the D gene is possibly TRBD1 (6 bases). Trimming took off 5 bases at V and 2 bases at J, with 12 bases between the two ends. The V gene's germline CDR1 is SGHAT and CDR2 FQNNGV. CDR3 size: 15 residues.